The rows below give T cell receptor beta chains drawn from one sample of a study of shared clonotypes between healthy human individuals. The method was immunoSEQ multiplex PCR; TCRdb's version includes in-frame clones alone and lacks a portion of them. This sample has 550,000 to 800,000 clones, with roughly 87% found just once. Specimen: memory CD8+ T cells from PBMCs. Source of these receptors: a man aged 18 to 29 in good health. Some clones in this sample may be carry-over from other donors' samples. Each CDR3 is given without its conserved first and last residue.

>14|TRBJ1-2|TRBV7-9
ASSSFSGLNLGGYT
>17|TRBJ2-1|TRBV28
ASTLLRGAGGSLYNEQF
>15|TRBJ2-1|TRBV7-9
ASRGPGQTLSYNEQF
>15|TRBJ2-7|TRBV7-9
ASSSTRRDRTFLEQY
>13|TRBJ2-2|TRBV9
ASSNPRGDTGELF
>12|TRBJ1-1|TRBV15
ATSRDRGATEAF
>14|TRBJ2-1|TRBV5-4
ASSPEIADTGNEQF
>13|TRBJ1-5|TRBV6-5
ASSYSRGGNQPQH
>12|TRBJ1-4|TRBV5-1
ASSWEGGYEKLF
>13|TRBJ2-7|TRBV27
ASSDRDLRSYEQY
>11|TRBJ1-2|TRBV27
ASTGAGGYGYT
>14|TRBJ2-1|TRBV15
ATSRVTGASYNEQF
>13|TRBJ2-1|TRBV6-5
ASSSGLAGGGEQF
>13|TRBJ2-1|TRBV5-1
ASSPRTFKDNEQF
>15|TRBJ2-4|TRBV7-8
ASSLKWLPPAKNIQY
>13|TRBJ2-5|TRBV9
ASSVAPAGQETQY
>12|TRBJ2-2|TRBV19
ASSIGSGTGELF
>13|TRBJ2-7|TRBV7-3
ASSSWQGISYEQY
>13|TRBJ2-7|TRBV29-1
SVVDWGGTQYEQY
>12|TRBJ2-7|TRBV5-4
ASSLGRSTYEQY
>12|TRBJ2-1|TRBV7-9
ASSLRGGRNEQF
>9|TRBJ2-7|TRBV19
ASSPGHEQY
>12|TRBJ2-2|TRBV4-1
ASSQVLRTGELF
>11|TRBJ2-1|TRBV10-3
AISESTVDEQF
>13|TRBJ1-4|TRBV29-1
SARGLSPDNEKLF
>14|TRBJ2-3|TRBV4-1
ASSLAGGPGTDTQY
>11|TRBJ2-7|TRBV27
ASSRDSDYEQY
>14|TRBJ2-3|TRBV7-3
ASSPIAGTFTDTQY
>15|TRBJ1-4|TRBV27
ASKVGGPGFRSEKLF
>15|TRBJ2-1|TRBV28
ASTSLRLGGTYNEQF
>12|TRBJ2-7|TRBV4-1
ASSQKDGGYEQY
>12|TRBJ2-1|TRBV27
ASSLGQSYNEQF
>11|TRBJ2-7|TRBV4-3
ASSQGTSAEQY
>12|TRBJ1-2|TRBV27
ASSLGGRGYGYT
>13|TRBJ1-2|TRBV25-1
ATPDRTKPNYGYT
>18|TRBJ2-1|TRBV7-8
ASSFQPVRSSGRGYNEQF
>13|TRBJ2-5|TRBV5-1
ASSPTGTGEETQY
>15|TRBJ2-6|TRBV9
ASSVLQGGDGANVLT
>14|TRBJ2-2|TRBV28
ASRGLRADWAGELF
>13|TRBJ2-5|TRBV28
ASNTASGRWETQY
>12|TRBJ1-5|TRBV19
ASSTTGGYQPQH
>14|TRBJ2-5|TRBV7-8
ASSLRTSGSRETQY
>15|TRBJ2-7|TRBV7-2
ASSLEASGREAYEQY
>13|TRBJ2-1|TRBV6-4
ASSRRWGSDNEQF
>10|TRBJ1-5|TRBV15
ATSIWAEPQH
>13|TRBJ2-3|TRBV11-3
ASSPAGSLWDTQY
>12|TRBJ2-2|TRBV15
ATSRGTNTGELF
>12|TRBJ2-1|TRBV11-2
ASSLNLWDNEQF
>10|TRBJ2-7|TRBV28
ASSYGWGEQY
>13|TRBJ1-5|TRBV6-1
ASRWRGGNNQPQH
>13|TRBJ2-2|TRBV5-6
ASSLTSGRTGELF
>14|TRBJ2-7|TRBV7-9
ASSDLLAPNPYEQY
>13|TRBJ2-7|TRBV6-5
ASSYSDRGIYEQY
>8|TRBJ2-7|TRBV28
ASSSGEQY